Following are 8 T cell receptor beta chains from one sample sequenced in a study of tumor and adjacent non-tumor tissue in lung cancer. Three rounds of nested PCR, following a modified ARM-PCR protocol, produced the TCRbeta library. TCRdb fed the multiplex PCR reads into MiXCR, producing one record per CDR3 protein. In the table there are about 60,000 distinct CDR3 sequences, about 61% of which are singletons. This sample's RNA came from whole unsorted tissue. This non-tumor lung sample came from over 3 cm beyond the tumor edge. The sequenced sample was distant non-tumor lung tissue. The receptor set was obtained from a man between 70 and 80 years old with non-small cell lung cancer.

This clonotype was seen a single time. The junction departs from germline at one end; a sequencing error may be responsible. V and J are TRBV12-3 or TRBV12-4 and TRBJ2-5; TRBD1 agrees at 9 bases. The CDR3 is 13 amino acids. CDR3 sequence: CASSRTGVETLYF. The CDR3 DNA reads TGTGCCAGTAGTCGGACAGGGGTAGAGACCCTGTACTTC.

V and J are TRBV5-4 and TRBJ2-1; 12 nucleotides line up with TRBD2. The junction had 18 bases not matched to a gene; V was cut back by 4 bases and J by 13 bases. The germline gives CDR1 SGHNT, CDR2 YYREEE (reference sequence). This CDR3 is 17 amino acids long. CDR3 protein: CASSVGASGRAGSEQFF. The CDR3 region has the DNA TGTGCCAGCAGCGTCGGGGCTAGCGGGAGGGCCGGTAGTGAACAGTTCTTC.

This clonotype turned up a few times. This chain links TRBV2 with TRBJ1-5; D is uncertain. Trimming pared 2 bases from V and 0 bases from J, leaving 17 bases between. CDR3 size: 18 residues. The germline gives CDR1 SNHLY, CDR2 FYNNEI. The CDR3 sequence is CASSENRVVKYSNQPQHF. CDR3 nucleotides: TGTGCCAGCAGTGAAAACAGAGTAGTGAAATATAGCAATCAGCCCCAGCATTTT.

The CDR3 region is CASSPNPRGREQYF. CDR3 bases: TGTGCCAGCAGCCCCAATCCCAGGGGGCGCGAGCAGTACTTC. The chain employs TRBV3-1 and TRBJ2-7, with 8 bases fitting TRBD1. This CDR3 has 14 residues. Germline assignment: CDR1 LGHDT and CDR2 YNNKEL (reference sequence). V was clipped by 4 bases and J by 6 bases; unmatched bases: 8.

With respect to this clonotype: Since the CDR3 does not end with the conserved phenylalanine or tryptophan, this likely comes from a read error. This chain connects TRBV11-1 to TRBJ2-1, with 10 bases identical to TRBD2. Germline CDR1 is SGHAT and CDR2 is FQDESV (reference sequence). The CDR3 covers 18 residues. The V segment lost 6 bases and the J segment 7 bases; nucleotides outside the gene matches: 18. CDR3 nucleotides: TGTGCCAGCAGGGCTAGGCAGTTGGCTAGCGGGAGAAAGAATGAGCAGTTCTTA. Translated: CASRARQLASGRKNEQFL.

A note on this clonotype: Sequence at one end of the junction differs from germline and may be a read error. The chain recombines TRBV5-5 with TRBJ2-3; TRBD2 matches at 9 bases. The V gene's germline CDR1 is SGHKS and CDR2 YYEKEE (reference sequence). The CDR3 runs to 16 residues. As DNA, the CDR3 is TGTGCCAGCAGCTTGGCCGGGCGGGGGGGAATGGATATGCAGTATTTT. Protein: CASSLAGRGGMDMQYF.

Regarding this clonotype: The missing conserved phenylalanine or tryptophan at the end of this CDR3 makes a read error likely. This chain joins TRBV12-3 or TRBV12-4 and TRBJ2-7; 11 bases align to TRBD1. The CDR3 covers 13 residues. CDR3 in DNA: TGTGTCAGCAGGGGGACAGGGGGCTACGAGCAGTACCTC. This translates into CVSRGTGGYEQYL.

This clonotype was recorded many times. The chain has TRBV13 and TRBJ1-2; D remains ambiguous. The CDR3 runs to 18 residues. CDR1 and CDR2 (germline): PRHDT, FYEKMQ (reference sequence). Trimming cost V 0 bases and J 1 base, with 18 bases left between them. As DNA, the CDR3 is TGTGCCAGCAGCTTAGGGCAGCTCCTCCAGGTTCTTAACTATGGCTACACCTTC. It is translated as CASSLGQLLQVLNYGYTF.